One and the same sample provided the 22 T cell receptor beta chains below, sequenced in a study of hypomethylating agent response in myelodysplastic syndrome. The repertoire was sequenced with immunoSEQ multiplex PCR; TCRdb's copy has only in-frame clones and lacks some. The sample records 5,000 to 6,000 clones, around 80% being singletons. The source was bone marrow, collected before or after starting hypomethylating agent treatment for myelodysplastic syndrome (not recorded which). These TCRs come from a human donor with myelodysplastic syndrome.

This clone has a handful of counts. As DNA, the CDR3 is TGTGCCTGGAGCCAAACGGGGAACACTGAAGCTTTCTTT. It codes for CAWSQTGNTEAFF. This chain links TRBV30 with TRBJ1-1; no clear D. Germline CDR1 and CDR2: GTSNPN and SVGIG (reference sequence). V gave up 3 bases and J gave up 1 base, with 9 bases separating them. This CDR3 region has 13 residues. The full variable domain, rest sourced from reference TRBV30 and TRBJ1-1, is SQTIHQWPATLVQPVGSPLSLECTVEGTSNPNLYWYRQAAGRGLQLLFYSVGIGQISSEVPQNLSASRPQDRQFILSSKKLLLSDSGFYLCAWSQTGNTEAFFGQGTRLTVV.

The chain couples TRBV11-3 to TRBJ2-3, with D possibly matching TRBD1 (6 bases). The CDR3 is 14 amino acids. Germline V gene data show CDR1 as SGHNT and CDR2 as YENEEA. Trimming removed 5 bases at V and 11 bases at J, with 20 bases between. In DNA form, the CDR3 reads TGTGCCAGCAGCACAGTCCGGGACACCCGACTGCAGTATTTT. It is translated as CASSTVRDTRLQYF.

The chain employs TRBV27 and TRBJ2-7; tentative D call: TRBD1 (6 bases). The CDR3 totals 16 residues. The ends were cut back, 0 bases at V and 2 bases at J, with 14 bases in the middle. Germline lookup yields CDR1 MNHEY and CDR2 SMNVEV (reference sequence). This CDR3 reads CASSLSHRAGTYEQYF. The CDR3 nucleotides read TGTGCCAGCAGTTTATCCCACAGGGCTGGAACCTACGAGCAGTACTTC.

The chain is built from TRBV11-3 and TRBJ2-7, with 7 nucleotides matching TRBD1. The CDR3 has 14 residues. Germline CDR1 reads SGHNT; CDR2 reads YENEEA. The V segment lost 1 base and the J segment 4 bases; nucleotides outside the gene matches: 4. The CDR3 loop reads CASSLGQGTYEQYF. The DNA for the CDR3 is TGTGCCAGCAGCTTAGGACAGGGTACTTACGAGCAGTACTTC.

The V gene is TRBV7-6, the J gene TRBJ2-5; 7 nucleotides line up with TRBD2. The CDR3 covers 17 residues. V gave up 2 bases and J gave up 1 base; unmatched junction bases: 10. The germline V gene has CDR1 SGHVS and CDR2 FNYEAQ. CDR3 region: CASSLKGRRGTQETQYF. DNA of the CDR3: TGTGCCAGCAGCTTAAAGGGCAGGCGGGGGACCCAAGAGACCCAGTACTTC.

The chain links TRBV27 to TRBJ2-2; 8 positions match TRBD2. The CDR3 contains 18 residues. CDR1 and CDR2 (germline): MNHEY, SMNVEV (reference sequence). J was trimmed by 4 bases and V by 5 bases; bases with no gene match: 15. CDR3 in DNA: TGTGCCAGCAGTCCCGCGCTTGTGGGCGGGGGGCGCACCGGGGAGCTGTTTTTT. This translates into CASSPALVGGGRTGELFF.

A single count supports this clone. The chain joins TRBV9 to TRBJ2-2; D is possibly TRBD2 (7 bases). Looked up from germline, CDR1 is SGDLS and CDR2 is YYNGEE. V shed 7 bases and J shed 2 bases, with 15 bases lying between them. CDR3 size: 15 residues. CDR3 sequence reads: CASDPGGPNTGELFF. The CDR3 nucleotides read TGTGCCAGCGACCCCGGGGGGCCCAACACCGGGGAGCTGTTTTTT. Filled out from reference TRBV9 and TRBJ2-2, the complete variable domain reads DSGVTQTPKHLITATGQRVTLRCSPRSGDLSVYWYQQSLDQGLQFLIQYYNGEERAKGNILERFSAQQFPDLHSELNLSSLELGDSALYFCASDPGGPNTGELFFGEGSRLTVL.

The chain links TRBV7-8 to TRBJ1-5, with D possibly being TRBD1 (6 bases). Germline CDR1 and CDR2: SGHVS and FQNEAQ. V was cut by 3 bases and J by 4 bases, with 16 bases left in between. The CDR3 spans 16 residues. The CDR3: CASSLLGQGINQPQHF. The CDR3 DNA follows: TGTGCCAGCAGCTTGTTAGGTCAGGGGATAAATCAGCCCCAGCATTTT.

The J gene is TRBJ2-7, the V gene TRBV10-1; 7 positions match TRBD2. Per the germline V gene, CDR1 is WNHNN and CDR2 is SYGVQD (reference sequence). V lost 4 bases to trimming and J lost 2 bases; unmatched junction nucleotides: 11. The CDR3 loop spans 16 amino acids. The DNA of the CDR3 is TGCGCCAGCAGTGCTGTCGGTAGCGGGCCCACCTACGAGCAGTACTTC. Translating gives CASSAVGSGPTYEQYF.

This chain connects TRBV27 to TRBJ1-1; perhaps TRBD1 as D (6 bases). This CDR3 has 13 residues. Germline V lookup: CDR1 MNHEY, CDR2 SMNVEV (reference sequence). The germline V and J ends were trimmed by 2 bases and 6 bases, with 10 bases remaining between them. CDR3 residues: CASSLPGAAEAFF. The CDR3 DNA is TGTGCCAGCAGTTTACCGGGGGCGGCTGAAGCTTTCTTT.

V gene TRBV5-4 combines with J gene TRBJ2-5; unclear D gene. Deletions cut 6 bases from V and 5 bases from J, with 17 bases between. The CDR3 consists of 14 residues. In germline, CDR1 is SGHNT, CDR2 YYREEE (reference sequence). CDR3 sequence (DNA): TGTGCCAGCAATAAGGGAAGTAGGTTCGAGACCCAGTACTTC. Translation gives CASNKGSRFETQYF.

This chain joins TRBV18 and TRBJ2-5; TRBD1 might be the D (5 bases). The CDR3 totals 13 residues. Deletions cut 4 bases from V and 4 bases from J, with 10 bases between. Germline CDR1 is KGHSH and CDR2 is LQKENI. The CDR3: CASSLTERETQYF. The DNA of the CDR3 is TGTGCCAGCTCACTGACAGAGCGAGAGACCCAGTACTTC.

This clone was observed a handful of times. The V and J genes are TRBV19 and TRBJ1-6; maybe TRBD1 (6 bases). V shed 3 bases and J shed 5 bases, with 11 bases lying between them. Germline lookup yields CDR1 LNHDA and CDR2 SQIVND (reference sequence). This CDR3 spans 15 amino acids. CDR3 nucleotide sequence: TGTGCCAGTAGTATCCAGGGGTGGGATAATTCACCCCTCCACTTT. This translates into CASSIQGWDNSPLHF. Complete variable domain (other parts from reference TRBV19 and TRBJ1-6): DGGITQSPKYLFRKEGQNVTLSCEQNLNHDAMYWYRQDPGQGLRLIYYSQIVNDFQKGDIAEGYSVSREKKESFPLTVTSAQKNPTAFYLCASSIQGWDNSPLHFGNGTRLTVT.

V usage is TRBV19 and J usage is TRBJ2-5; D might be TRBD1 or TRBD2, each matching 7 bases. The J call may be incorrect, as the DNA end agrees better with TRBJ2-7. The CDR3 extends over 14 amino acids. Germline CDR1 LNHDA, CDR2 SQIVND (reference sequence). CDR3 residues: CATRGGDRAYEQYF. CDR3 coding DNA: TGTGCCACAAGGGGGGGAGACAGGGCCTACGAGCAGTACTTC.

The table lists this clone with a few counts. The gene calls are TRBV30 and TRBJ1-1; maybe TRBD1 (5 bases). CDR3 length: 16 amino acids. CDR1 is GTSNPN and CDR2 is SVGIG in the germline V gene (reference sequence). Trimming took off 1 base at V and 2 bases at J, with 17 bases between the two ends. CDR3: CAWSGSESGGNTEAFF. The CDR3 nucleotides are TGTGCCTGGAGTGGCAGCGAATCCGGGGGTAACACTGAAGCTTTCTTT.

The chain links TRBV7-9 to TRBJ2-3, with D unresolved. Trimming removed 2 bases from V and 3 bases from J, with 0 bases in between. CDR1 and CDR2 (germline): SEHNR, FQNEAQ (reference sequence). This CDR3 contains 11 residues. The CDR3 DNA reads TGTGCCAGCAGCTTAACAGATACGCAGTATTTT. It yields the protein CASSLTDTQYF. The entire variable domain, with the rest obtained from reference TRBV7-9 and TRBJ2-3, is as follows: DTGVSQNPRHKITKRGQNVTFRCDPISEHNRLYWYRQTLGQGPEFLTYFQNEAQLEKSRLLSDRFSAERPKGSFSTLEIQRTEQGDSAMYLCASSLTDTQYFGPGTRLTVL.

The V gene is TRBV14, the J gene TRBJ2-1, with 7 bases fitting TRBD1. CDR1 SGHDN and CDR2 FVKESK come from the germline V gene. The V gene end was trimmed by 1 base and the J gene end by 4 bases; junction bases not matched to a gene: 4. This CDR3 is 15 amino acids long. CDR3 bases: TGTGCCAGCAGCCAAGTAGGGGGCTGGTACAATGAGCAGTTCTTC. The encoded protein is CASSQVGGWYNEQFF.

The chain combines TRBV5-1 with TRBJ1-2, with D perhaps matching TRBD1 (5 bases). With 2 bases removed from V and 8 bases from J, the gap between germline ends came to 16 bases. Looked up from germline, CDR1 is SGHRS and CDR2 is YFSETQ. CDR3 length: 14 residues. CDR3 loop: CASSFNWGDEGYTF. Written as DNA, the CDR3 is TGCGCCAGCAGCTTTAATTGGGGGGATGAGGGCTACACCTTC.

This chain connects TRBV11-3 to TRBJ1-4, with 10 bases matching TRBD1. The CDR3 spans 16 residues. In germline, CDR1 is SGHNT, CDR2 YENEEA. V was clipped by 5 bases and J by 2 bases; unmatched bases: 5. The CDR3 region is CASSVRQGATNEKLFF. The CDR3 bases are TGTGCCAGCAGCGTTCGACAGGGGGCGACTAATGAAAAACTGTTTTTT.

CDR3 loop: CASSEVGGNTIYF. The CDR3 nucleotides read TGTGCCAGCAGTGAAGTCGGAGGAAACACCATATATTTT. The chain couples TRBV6-1 to TRBJ1-3, with D hard to call. The CDR3 has 13 residues. V lost 1 base and J lost 4, with 5 bases in between. The V gene's germline CDR1 is MNHNS and CDR2 SASEGT.

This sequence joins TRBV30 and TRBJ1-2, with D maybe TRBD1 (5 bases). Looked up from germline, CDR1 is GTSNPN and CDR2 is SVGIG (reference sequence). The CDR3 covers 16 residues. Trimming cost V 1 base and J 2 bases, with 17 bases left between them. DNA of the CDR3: TGTGCCTGGAGTGCCAGGGACTTCGGGCTGAACTATGGCTACACCTTC. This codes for CAWSARDFGLNYGYTF.

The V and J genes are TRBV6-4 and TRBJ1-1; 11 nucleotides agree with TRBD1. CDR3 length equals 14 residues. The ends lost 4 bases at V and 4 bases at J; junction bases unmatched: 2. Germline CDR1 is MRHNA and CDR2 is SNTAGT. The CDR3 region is CASSAGQGGTEAFF. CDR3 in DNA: TGTGCCAGCAGTGCGGGACAGGGGGGCACTGAAGCTTTCTTT.